This is a list of T cell receptor beta chains from one sample in a study of T cell responses to AZD1222 COVID-19 vaccine. Sequenced by immunoSEQ multiplex PCR; TCRdb stores in-frame clones only, minus some. The sample includes approximately 150,000 clones, 80% to 95% of them seen just once. Sequencing was performed on peripheral blood, taken on day 0 of AZD1222 vaccination. The receptors were sampled from an adult in good health. CDR3s include the opening cysteine and the closing phenylalanine or tryptophan. Each record gives: V gene, J gene, clone size, D gene, CDR3 DNA, CDR3 protein. D genes are given only for firm matches. Where a row states a size, it is once, few, many or the class of an expanded clone; other rows omit it.

v_call: TRBV6-1
j_call: TRBJ1-1
clone_size: .
d_call: .
cdr3_nt: TGTGCCAGCAGTGAAGGGACAGCGGGAACTGAAGCTTTCTTT
cdr3_aa: CASSEGTAGTEAFF

v_call: TRBV6-5
j_call: TRBJ2-7
clone_size: .
d_call: .
cdr3_nt: TGTGCCAGCAGTCGGACGGGGAACCCATACGAGCAGTACTTC
cdr3_aa: CASSRTGNPYEQYF

v_call: TRBV18
j_call: TRBJ1-1
clone_size: .
d_call: .
cdr3_nt: TGTGCCAGCTCACCACGTTCAGGAAACACTGAAGCTTTCTTT
cdr3_aa: CASSPRSGNTEAFF

v_call: TRBV4-3
j_call: TRBJ1-1
clone_size: .
d_call: TRBD1
cdr3_nt: TGCGCCAGCAGCCATGCCGGGACAGCTGAAGCTTTCTTT
cdr3_aa: CASSHAGTAEAFF

v_call: TRBV7-2
j_call: TRBJ2-5
clone_size: once
d_call: .
cdr3_nt: TGTGCCAGCAGCTTAAGGATTCCCTCGAACTTAGAAGAGACCCAGTACTTC
cdr3_aa: CASSLRIPSNLEETQYF

v_call: TRBV18
j_call: TRBJ1-2
clone_size: .
d_call: .
cdr3_nt: TGTGCCAGCTCACCCGGTGGCCACCAGGGTGGCTACACCTTC
cdr3_aa: CASSPGGHQGGYTF

v_call: TRBV7-2
j_call: TRBJ2-7
clone_size: .
d_call: .
cdr3_nt: TGTGCCAGCAGCTTGGCAGGGGGGCGACACATTCAAGGCTACGAGCAGTACTTC
cdr3_aa: CASSLAGGRHIQGYEQYF

v_call: TRBV19
j_call: TRBJ2-7
clone_size: .
d_call: .
cdr3_nt: TGTGCCAGCTCACGTGGGGGTTTGGGCTACGAGCAGTACTTC
cdr3_aa: CASSRGGLGYEQYF

v_call: TRBV4-3
j_call: TRBJ2-3
clone_size: .
d_call: TRBD2
cdr3_nt: TGCGCCAGCAGCTCCCTAGCGGGGGGTAGCACAGATACGCAGTATTTT
cdr3_aa: CASSSLAGGSTDTQYF

v_call: TRBV10-1
j_call: TRBJ2-3
clone_size: .
d_call: TRBD2
cdr3_nt: TGCGCCAGCAGTGAGAATAGCGGGAGTTCAGATACGCAGTATTTT
cdr3_aa: CASSENSGSSDTQYF

v_call: TRBV29-1
j_call: TRBJ1-2
clone_size: .
d_call: .
cdr3_nt: TGCAGCGTTGAAGATCTTAGGGACGGTCGCACCTTC
cdr3_aa: CSVEDLRDGRTF

v_call: TRBV18
j_call: TRBJ2-1
clone_size: few
d_call: TRBD2
cdr3_nt: TGTGCCAGCTCACCCCGGGGACTAGCGGGAGGAACCACGGGCAATGAGCAGTTCTTC
cdr3_aa: CASSPRGLAGGTTGNEQFF

v_call: TRBV19
j_call: TRBJ1-3
clone_size: .
d_call: .
cdr3_nt: TGTGCCAGTAGTAGGGGGTCGACAGTCAGCTCTGGAAACACCATATATTTT
cdr3_aa: CASSRGSTVSSGNTIYF

v_call: TRBV7-6
j_call: TRBJ1-5
clone_size: few
d_call: .
cdr3_nt: TGTGCCAGCAGCTTAGATGAGGGGTTCAATCAGCCCCAGCATTTT
cdr3_aa: CASSLDEGFNQPQHF

v_call: TRBV7-9
j_call: TRBJ1-2
clone_size: .
d_call: .
cdr3_nt: TGTGCCAGCAGTTTCCATAGTCGGGTCTATGGCTACACCTTC
cdr3_aa: CASSFHSRVYGYTF

v_call: TRBV5-1
j_call: TRBJ2-2
clone_size: once
d_call: .
cdr3_nt: TGCGCCAGCAGCCTAGAGCGAAACCGGTGGGGGGAGCTGTTTTTT
cdr3_aa: CASSLERNRWGELFF

v_call: TRBV2
j_call: TRBJ1-2
clone_size: .
d_call: TRBD1
cdr3_nt: TGTGCCAGCAGTCCGGACAGGGTGGGCTACACCTTC
cdr3_aa: CASSPDRVGYTF

v_call: TRBV6-2/TRBV6-3
j_call: TRBJ1-5
clone_size: .
d_call: .
cdr3_nt: TGTGCCAGCAGTTACGGTCTACCAGGGAGCAATCAGCCCCAGCATTTT
cdr3_aa: CASSYGLPGSNQPQHF

v_call: TRBV30
j_call: TRBJ2-1
clone_size: .
d_call: .
cdr3_nt: TGTGCCTGGAGGCTACGTGGTCCGGACAGCTGGACGCCTACCAGGAATGAGCAGTTCTTC
cdr3_aa: CAWRLRGPDSWTPTRNEQFF

v_call: TRBV12-3/TRBV12-4
j_call: TRBJ2-3
clone_size: .
d_call: .
cdr3_nt: TGTGCCAGCAGTTTCAGGGTTGCGCAGTATTTT
cdr3_aa: CASSFRVAQYF

v_call: TRBV11-3
j_call: TRBJ2-5
clone_size: .
d_call: .
cdr3_nt: TGTGCCAGCAGCCCGCGGCAGAGCCAAGAGACCCAGTACTTC
cdr3_aa: CASSPRQSQETQYF

v_call: TRBV29-1
j_call: TRBJ2-2
clone_size: .
d_call: TRBD2
cdr3_nt: TGCTCAATCGCCCAACGGGGGGGCAATACCGGGGAGCTGTTTTTT
cdr3_aa: CSIAQRGGNTGELFF

v_call: TRBV7-2
j_call: TRBJ2-1
clone_size: .
d_call: .
cdr3_nt: TGTGCCAGCAGCTTAGGTCCAGGTAGCGGTTACAATGAGCAGTTCTTC
cdr3_aa: CASSLGPGSGYNEQFF

v_call: TRBV6-5
j_call: TRBJ1-2
clone_size: .
d_call: TRBD1
cdr3_nt: TGTGCCAGCAGTCGACATACAGGGGAGGATGGCTACACCTTC
cdr3_aa: CASSRHTGEDGYTF

v_call: TRBV4-1
j_call: TRBJ2-7
clone_size: .
d_call: TRBD2
cdr3_nt: TGCGCCAGCAGCCGGGGCCAGGGACTAGCGGGAGCAGGGTACGAGCAGTACTTC
cdr3_aa: CASSRGQGLAGAGYEQYF

v_call: TRBV5-1
j_call: TRBJ2-7
clone_size: .
d_call: .
cdr3_nt: TGCGCCAGCAAGATCGATGACATCTCCTACGAGCAGTACTTC
cdr3_aa: CASKIDDISYEQYF

v_call: TRBV5-6
j_call: TRBJ2-1
clone_size: .
d_call: .
cdr3_nt: TGTGCCAGCAGCTTGGGGTTGGGCTCCTACAATGAGCAGTTCTTC
cdr3_aa: CASSLGLGSYNEQFF

v_call: TRBV5-1
j_call: TRBJ2-3
clone_size: .
d_call: .
cdr3_nt: TGCGCCAGCAGCTTGGCAGTGGTAAGCTCCTCTGGCGGAGATACGCAGTATTTT
cdr3_aa: CASSLAVVSSSGGDTQYF

v_call: TRBV4-1
j_call: TRBJ1-5
clone_size: .
d_call: .
cdr3_nt: TGCGCCAGCAGCCAAGAAAGACAGGCTGGGCAGCCCCAGCATTTT
cdr3_aa: CASSQERQAGQPQHF

v_call: TRBV18
j_call: TRBJ1-1
clone_size: .
d_call: .
cdr3_nt: TGTGCCAGCTCACCATCAGGGACTGAAGCTTTCTTT
cdr3_aa: CASSPSGTEAFF

v_call: TRBV4-2
j_call: TRBJ2-7
clone_size: .
d_call: .
cdr3_nt: TGTGCCAGCAGCCACTACGGCGGCGCCAGCGGCTACGAGCAGTACTTC
cdr3_aa: CASSHYGGASGYEQYF

v_call: TRBV24-1
j_call: TRBJ2-1
clone_size: .
d_call: .
cdr3_nt: TGTGCCACCAGTGCAAACGGGCTCAACAATGAGCAGTTCTTC
cdr3_aa: CATSANGLNNEQFF

v_call: TRBV6-5
j_call: TRBJ2-7
clone_size: .
d_call: .
cdr3_nt: TGTGCCAGCAGTTACTCGCTGGGATCCTACGAGCAGTACTTC
cdr3_aa: CASSYSLGSYEQYF

v_call: TRBV7-3
j_call: TRBJ2-2
clone_size: .
d_call: .
cdr3_nt: TGTGCCAGCAGCACTGACTCGGGACCCGGGGAGCTGTTTTTT
cdr3_aa: CASSTDSGPGELFF

v_call: TRBV27
j_call: TRBJ1-6
clone_size: .
d_call: .
cdr3_nt: TGTGCCAGCAGGAGGGGACCGCCTGGTTCACCCCTCCACTTT
cdr3_aa: CASRRGPPGSPLHF

v_call: TRBV5-1
j_call: TRBJ1-3
clone_size: .
d_call: .
cdr3_nt: TGCGCCAGCAGCTTGGTATTGGGGGGCCCTGGAAACACCATATATTTT
cdr3_aa: CASSLVLGGPGNTIYF

v_call: TRBV4-1
j_call: TRBJ2-2
clone_size: .
d_call: TRBD1
cdr3_nt: TGCGCCAGCAGCCAGGACAGGGATCTTACCGGGGAGCTGTTTTTT
cdr3_aa: CASSQDRDLTGELFF

v_call: TRBV7-9
j_call: TRBJ1-2
clone_size: .
d_call: TRBD1
cdr3_nt: TGTGCCAGCGGAGCCCTCCGGACAGGGCTGGATTATGGCTACACCTTC
cdr3_aa: CASGALRTGLDYGYTF

v_call: TRBV7-2
j_call: TRBJ2-7
clone_size: .
d_call: .
cdr3_nt: TGTGCCAGCAGCTTATGGCAGGGGGGGAACTCCTACGAGCAGTACTTC
cdr3_aa: CASSLWQGGNSYEQYF